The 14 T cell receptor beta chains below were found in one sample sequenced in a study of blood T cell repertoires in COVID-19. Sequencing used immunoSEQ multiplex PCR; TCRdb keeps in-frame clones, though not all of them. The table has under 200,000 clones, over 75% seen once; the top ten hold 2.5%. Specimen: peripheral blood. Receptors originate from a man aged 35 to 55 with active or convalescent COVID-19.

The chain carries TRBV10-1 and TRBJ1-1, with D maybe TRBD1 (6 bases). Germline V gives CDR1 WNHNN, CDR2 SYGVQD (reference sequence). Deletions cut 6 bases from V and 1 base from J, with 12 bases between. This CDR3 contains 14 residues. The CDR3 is CASRRGGSNTEAFF. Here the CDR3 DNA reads TGCGCCAGCAGGAGAGGGGGTTCGAACACTGAAGCTTTCTTT.

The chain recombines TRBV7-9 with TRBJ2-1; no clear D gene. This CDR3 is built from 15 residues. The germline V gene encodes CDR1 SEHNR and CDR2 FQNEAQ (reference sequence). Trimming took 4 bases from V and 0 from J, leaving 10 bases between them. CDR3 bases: TGTGCCAGCAGCTCAATCCCAGACTCCTACAATGAGCAGTTCTTC. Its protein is CASSSIPDSYNEQFF.

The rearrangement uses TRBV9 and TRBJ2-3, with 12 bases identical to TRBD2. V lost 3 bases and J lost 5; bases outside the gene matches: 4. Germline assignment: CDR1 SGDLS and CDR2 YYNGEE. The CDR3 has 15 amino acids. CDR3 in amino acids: CASSARLAGVDTQYF. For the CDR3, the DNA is TGTGCCAGCAGCGCAAGACTAGCGGGGGTAGATACGCAGTATTTT.

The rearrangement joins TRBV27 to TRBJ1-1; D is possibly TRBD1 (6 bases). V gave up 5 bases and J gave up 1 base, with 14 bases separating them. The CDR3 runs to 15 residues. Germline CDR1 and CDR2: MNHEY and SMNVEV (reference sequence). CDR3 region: CASSPAGVSNTEAFF. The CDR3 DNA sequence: TGTGCCAGCAGTCCTGCAGGGGTGTCGAACACTGAAGCTTTCTTT.

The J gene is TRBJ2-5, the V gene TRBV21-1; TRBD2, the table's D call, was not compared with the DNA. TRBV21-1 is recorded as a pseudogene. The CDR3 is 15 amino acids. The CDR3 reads CASSNTSGGRETQYF. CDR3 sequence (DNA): TGTGCCAGCAGCAATACTAGCGGGGGCCGAGAGACCCAGTACTTC.

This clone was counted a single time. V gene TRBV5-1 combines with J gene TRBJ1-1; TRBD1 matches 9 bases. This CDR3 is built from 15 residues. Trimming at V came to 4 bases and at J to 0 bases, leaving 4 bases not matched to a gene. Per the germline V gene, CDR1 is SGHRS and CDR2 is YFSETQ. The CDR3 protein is CASSVDRGMNTEAFF. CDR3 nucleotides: TGCGCCAGCAGCGTGGACAGGGGAATGAACACTGAAGCTTTCTTT. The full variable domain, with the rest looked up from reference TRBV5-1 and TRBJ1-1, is KAGVTQTPRYLIKTRGQQVTLSCSPISGHRSVSWYQQTPGQGLQFLFEYFSETQRNKGNFPGRFSGRQFSNSRSEMNVSTLELGDSALYLCASSVDRGMNTEAFFGQGTRLTVV.

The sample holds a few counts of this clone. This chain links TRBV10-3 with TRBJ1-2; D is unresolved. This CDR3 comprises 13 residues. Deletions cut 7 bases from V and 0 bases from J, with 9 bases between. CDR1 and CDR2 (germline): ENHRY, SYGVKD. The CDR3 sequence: CAIKEGPNYGYTF. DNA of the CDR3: TGTGCCATCAAAGAGGGCCCTAACTATGGCTACACCTTC.

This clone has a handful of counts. CDR3 in amino acids: CASSLVSDTQYF. CDR3 bases: TGTGCCAGCAGCTTGGTCTCCGATACGCAGTATTTT. The chain recombines TRBV5-4 with TRBJ2-3; D uncertain. Trimming cost V 0 bases and J 6 bases, with 5 bases left between them. CDR3 length equals 12 residues. CDR1 and CDR2 (germline): SGHNT, YYREEE (reference sequence).

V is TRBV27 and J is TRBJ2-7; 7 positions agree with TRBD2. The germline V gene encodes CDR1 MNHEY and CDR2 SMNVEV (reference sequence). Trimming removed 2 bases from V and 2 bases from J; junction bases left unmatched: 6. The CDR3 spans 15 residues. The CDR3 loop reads CASSLSVGGTYEQYF. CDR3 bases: TGTGCCAGCAGTTTAAGTGTCGGGGGGACCTACGAGCAGTACTTC.

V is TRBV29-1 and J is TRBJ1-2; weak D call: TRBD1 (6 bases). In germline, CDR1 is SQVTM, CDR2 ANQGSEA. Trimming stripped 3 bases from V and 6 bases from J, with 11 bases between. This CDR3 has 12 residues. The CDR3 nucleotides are TGCAGCGTTGATGTGGGACAACATGGCTACACCTTC. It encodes CSVDVGQHGYTF.

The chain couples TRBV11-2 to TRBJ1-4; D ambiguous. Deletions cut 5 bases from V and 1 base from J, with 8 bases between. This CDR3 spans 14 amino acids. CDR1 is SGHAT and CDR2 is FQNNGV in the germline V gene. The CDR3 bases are TGTGCCAGCAGCCCCACAAGAACTAATGAAAAACTGTTTTTT. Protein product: CASSPTRTNEKLFF. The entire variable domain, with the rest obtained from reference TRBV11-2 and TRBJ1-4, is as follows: EAGVAQSPRYKIIEKRQSVAFWCNPISGHATLYWYQQILGQGPKLLIQFQNNGVVDDSQLPKDRFSAERLKGVDSTLKIQPAKLEDSAVYLCASSPTRTNEKLFFGSGTQLSVL.

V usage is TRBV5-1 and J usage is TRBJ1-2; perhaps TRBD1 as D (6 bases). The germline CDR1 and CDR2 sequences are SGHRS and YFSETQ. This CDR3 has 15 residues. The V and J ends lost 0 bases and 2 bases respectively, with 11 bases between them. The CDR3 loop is CASSLVSGENYGYTF. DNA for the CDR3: TGCGCCAGCAGCTTGGTGTCAGGGGAAAACTATGGCTACACCTTC.

The CDR3 bases are TGTGCCAGCAGCTTGGGGGCAGGGGGTGAGCAGTTCTTC. Amino acid sequence: CASSLGAGGEQFF. The chain carries TRBV5-4 and TRBJ2-1; 7 bases fit TRBD1. V was pared by 0 bases and J by 9 bases, with 3 bases of the junction left unmatched. The CDR3 runs 13 residues. In germline, CDR1 is SGHNT, CDR2 YYREEE (reference sequence).

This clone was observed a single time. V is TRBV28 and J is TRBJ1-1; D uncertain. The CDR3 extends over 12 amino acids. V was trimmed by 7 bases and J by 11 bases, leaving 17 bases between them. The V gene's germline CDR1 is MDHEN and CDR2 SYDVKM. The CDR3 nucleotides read TGTGCCAGCACCTCTCCGGGTCCTGTGGCTTTCTTT. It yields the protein CASTSPGPVAFF.